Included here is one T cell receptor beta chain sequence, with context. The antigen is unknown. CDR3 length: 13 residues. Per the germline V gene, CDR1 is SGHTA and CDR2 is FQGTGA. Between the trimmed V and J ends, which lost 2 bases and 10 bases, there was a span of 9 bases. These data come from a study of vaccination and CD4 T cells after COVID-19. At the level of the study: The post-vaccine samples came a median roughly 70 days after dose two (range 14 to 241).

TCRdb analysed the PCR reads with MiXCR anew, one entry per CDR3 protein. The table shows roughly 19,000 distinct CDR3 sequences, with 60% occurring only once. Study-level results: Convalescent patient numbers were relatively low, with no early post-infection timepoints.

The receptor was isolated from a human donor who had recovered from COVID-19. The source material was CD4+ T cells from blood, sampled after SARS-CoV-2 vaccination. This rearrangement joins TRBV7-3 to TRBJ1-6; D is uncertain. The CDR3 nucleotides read TGTGCCAGCAGCTTAGGTGCTGGGTCACCCCTCCACTTT. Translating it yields CASSLGAGSPLHF.